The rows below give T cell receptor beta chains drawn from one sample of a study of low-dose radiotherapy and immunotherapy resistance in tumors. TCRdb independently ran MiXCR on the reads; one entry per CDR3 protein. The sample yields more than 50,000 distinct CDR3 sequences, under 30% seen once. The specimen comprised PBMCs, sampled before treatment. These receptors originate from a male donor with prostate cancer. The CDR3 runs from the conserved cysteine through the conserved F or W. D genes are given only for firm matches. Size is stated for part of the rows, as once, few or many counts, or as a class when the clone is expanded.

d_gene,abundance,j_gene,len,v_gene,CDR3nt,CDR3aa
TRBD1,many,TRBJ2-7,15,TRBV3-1,TGTGCCAGCAGCCAAGCCGGGACAGGGGCGAATGAGCAGTACTTC,CASSQAGTGANEQYF
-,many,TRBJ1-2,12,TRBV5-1,TGCGCCAGCAGCCTTCTCGGCGGTGGCTACACCTTC,CASSLLGGGYTF
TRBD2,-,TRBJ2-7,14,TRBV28,TGTGCCAGCAATTCAGCGGGAGTAGGTTACGAGCAGTACTTC,CASNSAGVGYEQYF
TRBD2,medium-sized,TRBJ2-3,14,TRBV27,TGTGCCAGCAGTACTAGCGGGAGCACAGATACGCAGTATTTT,CASSTSGSTDTQYF
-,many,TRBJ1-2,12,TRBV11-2,TGTGCCAGCAGTCCAGGGCGGAGCGGCTACACCTTC,CASSPGRSGYTF
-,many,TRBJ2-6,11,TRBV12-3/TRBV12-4,TGTGCTACTACTGGGGCCAACGTCCTGACTTTC,CATTGANVLTF
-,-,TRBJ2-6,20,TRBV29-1,TGCAGCGTACCGGTAGTTCGGGACTTTCAAGTTCACTCTGGGGCCAACGTCCTGACTTTC,CSVPVVRDFQVHSGANVLTF
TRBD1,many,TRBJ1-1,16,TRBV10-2,TGCGCCAGTAGTGAGTTCCGACAGGGGGCGAGAACTGAAGCTTTCTTT,CASSEFRQGARTEAFF
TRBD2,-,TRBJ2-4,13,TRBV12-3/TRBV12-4,TGTGCCAGCACTAGCGGGATTGCAAACATTCAGTACTTC,CASTSGIANIQYF
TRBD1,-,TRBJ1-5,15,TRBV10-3,TGTGCCATCAGTGAGTCGGAGACAGGGGGACAGCCCCAGCATTTT,CAISESETGGQPQHF
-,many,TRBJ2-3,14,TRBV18,TGTGCCAGCTCACCCCAAGCGGTTCCAGATACGCAGTATTTT,CASSPQAVPDTQYF
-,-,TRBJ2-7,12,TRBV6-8,TGTGCCAGTTTCACCAGTACCTACGAGCAGTACTTC,CASFTSTYEQYF
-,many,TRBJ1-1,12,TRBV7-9,TGTGCCAGCAGCTTCAGTGGCACTGAAGCTTTCTTT,CASSFSGTEAFF
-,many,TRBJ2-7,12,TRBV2,TGTGCCAGCAGTGCTGCAGGCTACGAGCAGTACTTC,CASSAAGYEQYF
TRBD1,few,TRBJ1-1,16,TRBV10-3,TGTGCCATCACCTCCGGGACAGGGTTTTCGAACACTGAAGCTTTCTTT,CAITSGTGFSNTEAFF
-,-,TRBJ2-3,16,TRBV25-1,TGTGCCAGCAGTGGACGACAGAAGGAGGGCCCAGATACGCAGTATTTT,CASSGRQKEGPDTQYF
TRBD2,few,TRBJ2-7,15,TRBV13,TGTGCCAGCAGCTCCCGGACTAGCGGCGCCTACGAGCAGTACTTC,CASSSRTSGAYEQYF
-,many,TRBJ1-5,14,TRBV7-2,TGTGCCAGCAGCTTAGGTCGGGGGGGTCAGCCCCAGCATTTT,CASSLGRGGQPQHF
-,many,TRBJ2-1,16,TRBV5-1,TGCGCCAGCACATTCGCGGGGGCTATTCGCTACAATGAGCAGTTCTTC,CASTFAGAIRYNEQFF
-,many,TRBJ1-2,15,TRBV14,TGTGCCAGCAGCCAAGATAGATCGGGCGACTATGGCTACACCTTC,CASSQDRSGDYGYTF
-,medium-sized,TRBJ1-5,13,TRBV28,TGTGCCATCTCGGAGGGCTTCAATCAGCCCCAGCATTTT,CAISEGFNQPQHF
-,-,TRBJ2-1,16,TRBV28,TGTGCAAGCAGTTTATGGCGGGACGGATCCTACAATGAGCAGTTCTTC,CASSLWRDGSYNEQFF
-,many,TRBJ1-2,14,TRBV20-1,TGCAGTGCTAGTTCGCAGGGTAGGGTTGTTGGCTACACCTTC,CSASSQGRVVGYTF
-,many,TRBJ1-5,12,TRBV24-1,TGTGCCACCAGTGCCCTGGCGGGGCCCCAGCATTTT,CATSALAGPQHF
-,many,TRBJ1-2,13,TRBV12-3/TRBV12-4,TGTGCCAGCAGTTCACAGGTTACCTATGGCTACACCTTC,CASSSQVTYGYTF
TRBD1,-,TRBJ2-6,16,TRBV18,TGTGCCAGCTCACCCAGGGGGCTGGCTGGGGCCAACGTCCTGACTTTC,CASSPRGLAGANVLTF
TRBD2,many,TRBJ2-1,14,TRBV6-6,TGTGCCAGCATGATAGCGGGGGCCTACAATGAGCAGTTCTTC,CASMIAGAYNEQFF
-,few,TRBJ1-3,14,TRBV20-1,TGCAGTGCCGTGACTCCCGGCTCTGGAAACACCATATATTTT,CSAVTPGSGNTIYF
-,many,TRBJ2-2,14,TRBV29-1,TGCAGCGTTGACGGTCAGAAGAACACCGGGGAGCTGTTTTTT,CSVDGQKNTGELFF